This T cell receptor (beta chain) came from a study of patients and donors after allogeneic stem cell transplantation. TCRdb independently ran MiXCR on the RT-PCR reads; one entry per CDR3 protein. The sample gives roughly 30,000 distinct CDR3 sequences, 6.5% to 7% of which show up once; just under 35% is in the top ten. This clonotype has a handful of counts. With 5 bases clipped from V and 2 bases from J, the junction kept 4 bases outside the gene matches. The germline gives CDR1 SGHRS, CDR2 YFSETQ. The CDR3 runs to 15 residues. This receptor was identified in a human donor who was either an allogeneic HSCT recipient or a stem cell or donor lymphocyte infusion donor (not recorded which). It is not recorded whose cells these are; they may come from a transplant donor. V and J are TRBV5-1 and TRBJ2-2; TRBD2 matches 9 bases. Sequencing was carried out using blood, either unsorted or a sorted T cell fraction (not recorded which). The CDR3 sequence: CASRRLAANTGELFF. For the CDR3, the DNA is TGCGCCAGCAGGCGACTAGCGGCTAACACCGGGGAGCTGTTTTTT.